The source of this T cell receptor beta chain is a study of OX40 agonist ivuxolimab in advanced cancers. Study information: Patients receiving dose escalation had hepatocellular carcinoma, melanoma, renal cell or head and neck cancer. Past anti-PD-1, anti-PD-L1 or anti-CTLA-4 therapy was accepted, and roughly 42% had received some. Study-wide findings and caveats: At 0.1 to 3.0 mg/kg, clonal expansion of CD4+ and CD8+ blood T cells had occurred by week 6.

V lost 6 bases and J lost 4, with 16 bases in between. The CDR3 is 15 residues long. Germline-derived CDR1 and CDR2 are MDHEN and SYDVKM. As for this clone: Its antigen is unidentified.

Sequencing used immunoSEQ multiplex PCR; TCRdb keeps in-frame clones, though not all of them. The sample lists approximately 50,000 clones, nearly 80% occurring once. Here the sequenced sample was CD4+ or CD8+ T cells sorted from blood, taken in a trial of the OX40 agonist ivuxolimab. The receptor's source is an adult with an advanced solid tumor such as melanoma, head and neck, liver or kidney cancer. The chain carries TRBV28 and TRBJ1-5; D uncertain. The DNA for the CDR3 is TGTGCCAGCAGCACCGGAGGGCGGACTAATCAGCCCCAGCATTTT. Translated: CASSTGGRTNQPQHF.